This T cell receptor (beta chain) was captured in a study of T cell repertoires in cytomegalovirus infection (dated by TCRdb to about 2019). Background on the whole study: Alongside well-studied HLA-B-restricted epitopes, the peptide stimulations were aimed at recently identified HLA-C-restricted CMV epitopes, whose presentation resists viral immunomodulation. Donor HLA type was relevant to the analysis, as public TCR beta signatures indicated carriage of CMV infection together with the matching HLA type. Here is what the overall study found, with its caveats: The ex vivo response was dominated by HLA-C-restricted CMV-specific TCR beta clonotypes, which also provided the single most frequent clonotype in two of eight donors. In both this cohort and an independent 352-donor cohort, the cumulative frequency of public TCR beta family members distinguished carriers of CMV infection plus the relevant HLA type.

The treatment or condition tag for this specimen amounts to: in vitro stimulation with specific CMV peptide epitopes to enrich CMV-specific T cells. Spanning cysteine to phenylalanine, the CDR3 consists of 11 amino acids. CDR3 DNA is the only sequence kept; it has 33 bases, read in frame from the first base. Trimming at the junction amounts to 6 bases on V and 5 bases on J, and the germline ends lie 6 bases apart. Taken from the germline V gene, the CDR1 and CDR2 loops are ENHRY and SYGVKD. Of note for this clonotype: Its antigen specificity is not known. Base-call qualities are not available, and no considerably larger clone is one nucleotide away.

For sequencing, an Illumina HiSeq 1500 was employed. TCRdb trimmed public reads at Q25 via fastp, called clones via MiXCR and kept in-frame beta chains. Merged by CDR3 protein, the rows form single entries marked with the most common genes and DNA. Within this sample are some 800,000 distinct CDR3 sequences, with about 29% of them counted one time only. Roughly 14% of the sample comes from the top ten. This chain is built from TRBV10-3 and TRBJ2-3; TRBD1 is a weak D gene call, 6 bases matching. Source: cultured CD8+ T cells from PBMCs, taken from culture after CMV antigen stimulation. The clonotype was recovered from a human donor in good health (CMV status not recorded). Some clones in this sample may be carry-over from other donors' samples. The DNA is TGTGCCATCAGACAGGGAGATACGCAGTATTTT. This is translated as CAIRQGDTQYF.